The 6 T cell receptor beta chains presented below share a single source sample, sequenced in a study of beta chain features in type 1 diabetes. General study results and limits: Across all four CD4+ subsets, people with type 1 diabetes showed modestly shorter TCRB CDR3s.

The isolated RNA, all of it, was reverse transcribed, so expressed TCRB transcripts were what got sequenced. This table comes from immunoSEQ multiplex PCR, and its TCRdb copy is limited to in-frame clones, with some not included. The table has 300,000 or so clones, about 13% seen once. Which antigens these TCRs recognize remains unknown. The sample consisted of naive CD4+ T cells from blood. The receptors were gathered from a woman aged 18 to 35 with type 1 diabetes.

The chain has TRBV4-3 and TRBJ2-1, with TRBD1 as a possible D gene (6 bases). V was pared by 0 bases and J by 7 bases, with 7 bases between. This CDR3 has 13 residues. The germline CDR1 and CDR2 sequences are LGHNA and YSLEER. CDR3 in amino acids: CASSQERGNEQFF. The CDR3 region has the DNA TGCGCCAGCAGCCAAGAAAGGGGGAATGAGCAGTTCTTC.

The chain carries TRBV10-3 and TRBJ2-1; D unresolved. From germline, CDR1 is ENHRY and CDR2 SYGVKD. The CDR3 loop spans 15 amino acids. V lost 6 bases and J lost 0, with 12 bases in between. CDR3 bases: TGTGCCATCAGGGTCAGGCCGAGCTCCTACAATGAGCAGTTCTTC. Encoded protein: CAIRVRPSSYNEQFF.

The chain employs TRBV25-1 and TRBJ2-7; the match to TRBD2 covers 12 bases. Germline V gives CDR1 MGHDK, CDR2 SYGVNS. The V and J ends lost 9 bases and 10 bases, in that order; junction bases with no gene match: 10. The CDR3 consists of 13 residues. CDR3 amino acids: CASSLAGGPVQYF. CDR3 DNA sequence: TGTGCCAGTTCTCTAGCGGGAGGGCCCGTCCAGTACTTC.

V usage is TRBV15 and J usage is TRBJ2-1; perhaps TRBD1 as D (5 bases). The CDR3 has 17 residues. Between the trimmed V and J ends, which lost 0 bases and 2 bases, there was a span of 14 bases. Germline CDR1 is LNHNV and CDR2 is YYDKDF (reference sequence). CDR3 region: CATSRDRVVAAYNEQFF. CDR3 DNA sequence: TGTGCCACCAGCAGAGACAGGGTAGTTGCGGCCTACAATGAGCAGTTCTTC.

This clone has only a few counts. The chain joins TRBV7-9 to TRBJ2-1, with 7 bases fitting TRBD1. Germline assignment: CDR1 SEHNR and CDR2 FQNEAQ (reference sequence). This CDR3 region has 12 residues. Trimming took 7 bases from V and 12 from J; bases not matched to a gene: 9. The CDR3 reads CASIKPGQTQFF. In nucleotides, the CDR3 is TGTGCCAGCATCAAACCGGGACAGACGCAGTTCTTC.

The CDR3 loop is CAISRGEGLYEQYV. CDR3 DNA sequence: TGTGCCATCAGCCGCGGGGAGGGACTCTACGAGCAGTACGTC. The chain combines TRBV10-3 with TRBJ2-7; 7 bases fit TRBD2. V dropped 6 bases and J dropped 3; count of bases not matched to a gene: 8. This CDR3 region has 14 residues. CDR1 is ENHRY, CDR2 SYGVKD, per germline.